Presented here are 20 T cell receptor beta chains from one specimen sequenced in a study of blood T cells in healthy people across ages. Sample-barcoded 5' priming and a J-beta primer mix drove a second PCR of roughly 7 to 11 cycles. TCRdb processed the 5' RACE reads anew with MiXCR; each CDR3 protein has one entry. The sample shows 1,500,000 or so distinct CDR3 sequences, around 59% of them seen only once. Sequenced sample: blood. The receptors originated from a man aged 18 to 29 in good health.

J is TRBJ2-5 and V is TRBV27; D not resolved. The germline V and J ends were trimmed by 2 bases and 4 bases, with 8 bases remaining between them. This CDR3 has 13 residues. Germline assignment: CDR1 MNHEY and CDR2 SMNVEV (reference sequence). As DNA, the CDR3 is TGTGCCAGCAGTTTAAGATGGCGAGAGACCCAGTACTTC. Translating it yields CASSLRWRETQYF.

Written as DNA, the CDR3 is TGCGCCAGCAGCCAAGAGATGGAATCGGGGGAGCAGTACTTC. This codes for CASSQEMESGEQYF. V gene TRBV4-1 combines with J gene TRBJ2-7; tentatively, D is TRBD2 (5 bases). Germline V lookup: CDR1 MGHRA, CDR2 YSYEKL. V was trimmed by 0 bases and J by 7 bases, leaving 13 bases between them. The CDR3 contains 14 residues.

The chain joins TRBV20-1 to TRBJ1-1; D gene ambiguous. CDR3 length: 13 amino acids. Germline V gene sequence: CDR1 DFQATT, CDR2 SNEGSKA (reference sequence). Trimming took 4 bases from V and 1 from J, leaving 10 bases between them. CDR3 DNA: TGCAGTGCTATTCATTCTCGGAACACTGAAGCTTTCTTT. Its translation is CSAIHSRNTEAFF.

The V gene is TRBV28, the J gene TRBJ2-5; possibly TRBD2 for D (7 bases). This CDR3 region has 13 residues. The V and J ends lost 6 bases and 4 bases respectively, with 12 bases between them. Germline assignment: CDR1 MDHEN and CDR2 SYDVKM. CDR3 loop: CASRRGGPETQYF. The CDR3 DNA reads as TGTGCCAGCAGAAGGGGGGGGCCAGAGACCCAGTACTTC.

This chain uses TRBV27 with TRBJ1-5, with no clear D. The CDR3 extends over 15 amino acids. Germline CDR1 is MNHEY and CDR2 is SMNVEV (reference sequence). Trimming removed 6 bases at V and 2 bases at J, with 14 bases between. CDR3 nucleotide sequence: TGTGCCAGCAGCCAAGTTCGTGTCGGCAATCAGCCCCAGCATTTT. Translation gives CASSQVRVGNQPQHF.

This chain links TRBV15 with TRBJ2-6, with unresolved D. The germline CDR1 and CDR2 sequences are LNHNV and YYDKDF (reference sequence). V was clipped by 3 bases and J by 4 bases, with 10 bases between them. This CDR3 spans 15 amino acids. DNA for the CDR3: TGTGCCACCAGCAGTGAAAGGTCGGGGGCCAACGTCCTGACTTTC. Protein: CATSSERSGANVLTF.

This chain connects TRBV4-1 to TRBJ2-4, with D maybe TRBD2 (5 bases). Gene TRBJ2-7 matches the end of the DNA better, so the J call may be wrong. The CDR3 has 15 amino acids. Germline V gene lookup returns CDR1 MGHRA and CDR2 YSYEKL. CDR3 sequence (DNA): TGCGCCAGCAGCCAGGACCGAGGGTGGCTCTACGAGCAGTACTTC. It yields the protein CASSQDRGWLYEQYF.

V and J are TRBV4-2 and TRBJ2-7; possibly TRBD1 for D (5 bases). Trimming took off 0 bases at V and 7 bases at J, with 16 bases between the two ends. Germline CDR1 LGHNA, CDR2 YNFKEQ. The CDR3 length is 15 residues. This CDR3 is CASSQDPLGQGEQYF. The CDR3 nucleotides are TGTGCCAGCAGCCAAGACCCCCTAGGTCAGGGTGAGCAGTACTTC.

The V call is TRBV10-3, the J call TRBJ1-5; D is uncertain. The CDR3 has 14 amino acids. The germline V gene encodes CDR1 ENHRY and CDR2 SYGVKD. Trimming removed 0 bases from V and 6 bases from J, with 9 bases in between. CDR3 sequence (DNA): TGTGCCATCAGTGAGTCTGGGGAAGCTCAGCCCCAGCATTTT. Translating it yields CAISESGEAQPQHF.

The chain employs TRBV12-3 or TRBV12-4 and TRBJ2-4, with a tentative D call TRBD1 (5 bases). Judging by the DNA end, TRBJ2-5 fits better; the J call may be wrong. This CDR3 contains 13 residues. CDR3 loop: CASSRGSAETQYF. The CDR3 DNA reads TGTGCCAGCAGTAGGGGTAGTGCCGAGACCCAGTACTTC.

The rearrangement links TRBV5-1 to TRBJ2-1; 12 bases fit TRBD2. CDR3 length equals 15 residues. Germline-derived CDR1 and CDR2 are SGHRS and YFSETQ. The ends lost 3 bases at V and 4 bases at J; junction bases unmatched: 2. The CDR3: CASSSSGREYNEQFF. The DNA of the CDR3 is TGCGCCAGCAGCTCTAGCGGGAGGGAATACAATGAGCAGTTCTTC.

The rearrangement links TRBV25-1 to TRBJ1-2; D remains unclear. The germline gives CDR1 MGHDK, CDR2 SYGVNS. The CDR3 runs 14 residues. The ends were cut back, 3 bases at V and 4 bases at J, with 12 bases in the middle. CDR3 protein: CASSDDPEVYGYTF. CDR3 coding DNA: TGTGCCAGCAGTGATGACCCAGAGGTCTATGGCTACACCTTC.

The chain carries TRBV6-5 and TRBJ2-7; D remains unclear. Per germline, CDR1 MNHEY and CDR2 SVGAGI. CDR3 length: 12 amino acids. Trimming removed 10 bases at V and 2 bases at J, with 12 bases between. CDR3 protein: CATRTVPYEQYF. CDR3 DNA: TGTGCCACCAGGACGGTACCCTACGAGCAGTACTTC.

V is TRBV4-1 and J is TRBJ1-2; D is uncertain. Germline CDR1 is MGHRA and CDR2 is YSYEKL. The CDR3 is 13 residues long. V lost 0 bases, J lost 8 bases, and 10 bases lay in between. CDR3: CASSQEWRGGYTF. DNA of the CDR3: TGCGCCAGCAGCCAAGAATGGCGGGGAGGCTACACCTTC.

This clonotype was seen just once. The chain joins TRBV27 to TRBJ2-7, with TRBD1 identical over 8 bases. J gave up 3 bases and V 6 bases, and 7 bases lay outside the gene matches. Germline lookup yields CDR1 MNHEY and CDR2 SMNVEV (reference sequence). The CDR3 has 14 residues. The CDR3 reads CASRDGDRSYEQYF. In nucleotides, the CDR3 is TGTGCCAGCAGAGACGGGGACAGGAGCTACGAGCAGTACTTC.

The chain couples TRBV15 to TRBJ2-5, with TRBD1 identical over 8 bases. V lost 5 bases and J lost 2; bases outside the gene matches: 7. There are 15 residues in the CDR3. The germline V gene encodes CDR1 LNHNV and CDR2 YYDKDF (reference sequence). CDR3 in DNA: TGTGCCACCAGCGGAGCCGGGACAGGTCAAGAGACCCAGTACTTC. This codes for CATSGAGTGQETQYF.

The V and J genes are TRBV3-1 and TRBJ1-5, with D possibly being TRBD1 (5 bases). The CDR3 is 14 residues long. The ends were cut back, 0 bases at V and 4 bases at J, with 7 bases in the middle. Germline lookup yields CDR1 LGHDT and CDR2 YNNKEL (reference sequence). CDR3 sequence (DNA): TGTGCCAGCAGCCAAGACAGGGCGAATCAGCCCCAGCATTTT. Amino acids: CASSQDRANQPQHF.

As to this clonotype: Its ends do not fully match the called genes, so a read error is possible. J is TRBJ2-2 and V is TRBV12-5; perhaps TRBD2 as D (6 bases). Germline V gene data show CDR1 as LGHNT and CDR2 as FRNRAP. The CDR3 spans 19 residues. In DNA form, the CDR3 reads TGCGCTAGTGGTTTGACGTCGGGGGAGGTAGCGATGGACACCGGGAAGCTGTTTTTT. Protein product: CASGLTSGEVAMDTGKLFF. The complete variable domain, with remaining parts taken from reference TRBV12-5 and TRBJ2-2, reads DARVTQTPRHKVTEMGQEVTMRCQPILGHNTVFWYRQTMMQGLELLAYFRNRAPLDDSGMPKDRFSAEMPDATLATLKIQPSEPRDSAVYFCASGLTSGEVAMDTGKLFFGEGSRLTVL.

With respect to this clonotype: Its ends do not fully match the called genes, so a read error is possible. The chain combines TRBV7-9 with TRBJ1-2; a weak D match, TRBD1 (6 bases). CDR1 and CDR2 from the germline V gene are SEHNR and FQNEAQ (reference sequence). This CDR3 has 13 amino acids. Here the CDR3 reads CSSTRGGGYGYTF. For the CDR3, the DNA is TGTTCCAGCACCCGAGGGGGTGGCTATGGCTACACCTTC.

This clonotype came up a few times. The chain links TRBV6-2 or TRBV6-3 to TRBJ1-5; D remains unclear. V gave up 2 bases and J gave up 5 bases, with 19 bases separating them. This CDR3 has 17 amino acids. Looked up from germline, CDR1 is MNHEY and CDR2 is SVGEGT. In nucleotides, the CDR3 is TGTGCCAGCAGTTACCCCAATTCGTGGGGATTTGATCAGCCCCAGCATTTT. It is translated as CASSYPNSWGFDQPQHF.